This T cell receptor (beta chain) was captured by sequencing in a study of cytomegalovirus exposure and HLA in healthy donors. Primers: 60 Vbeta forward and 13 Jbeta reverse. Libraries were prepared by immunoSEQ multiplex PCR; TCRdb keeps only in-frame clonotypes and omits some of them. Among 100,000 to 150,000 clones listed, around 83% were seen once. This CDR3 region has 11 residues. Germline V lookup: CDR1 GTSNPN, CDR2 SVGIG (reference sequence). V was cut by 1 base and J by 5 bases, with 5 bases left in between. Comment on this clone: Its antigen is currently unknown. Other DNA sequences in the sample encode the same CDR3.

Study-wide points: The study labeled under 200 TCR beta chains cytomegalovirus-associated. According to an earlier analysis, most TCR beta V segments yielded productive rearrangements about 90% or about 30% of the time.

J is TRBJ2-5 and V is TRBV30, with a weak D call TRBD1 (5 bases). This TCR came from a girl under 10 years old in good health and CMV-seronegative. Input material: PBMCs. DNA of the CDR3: TGTGCCTGGAGTGCAGGGGAGACCCAGTACTTC. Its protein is CAWSAGETQYF.